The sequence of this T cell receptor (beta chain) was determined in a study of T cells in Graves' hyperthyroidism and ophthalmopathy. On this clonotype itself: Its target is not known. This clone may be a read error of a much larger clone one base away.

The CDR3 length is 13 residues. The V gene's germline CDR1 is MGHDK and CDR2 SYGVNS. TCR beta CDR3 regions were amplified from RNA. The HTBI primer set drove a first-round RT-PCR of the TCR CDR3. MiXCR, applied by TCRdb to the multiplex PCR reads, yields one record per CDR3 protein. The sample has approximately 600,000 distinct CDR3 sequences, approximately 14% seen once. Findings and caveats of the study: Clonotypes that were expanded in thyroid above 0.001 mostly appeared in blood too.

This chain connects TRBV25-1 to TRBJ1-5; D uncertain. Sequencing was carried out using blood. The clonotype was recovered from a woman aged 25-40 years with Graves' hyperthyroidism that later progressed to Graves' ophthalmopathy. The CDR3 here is CASGEFFGQPQHF. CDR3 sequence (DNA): TGTGCCAGCGGTGAATTCTTTGGTCAGCCCCAGCATTTT.